The rows below give T cell receptor beta chains drawn from one sample of a study of T cell responses to AZD1222 COVID-19 vaccine. Clones were sequenced by immunoSEQ multiplex PCR, and TCRdb holds only the in-frame ones, with some missing. The sample records 75,000 to 100,000 clones, 85% to 90% being singletons. Specimen: peripheral blood, collected on day 0 of AZD1222 vaccination. These TCRs come from an adult in good health. CDR3s leave out the opening cysteine and the closing phenylalanine or tryptophan.

j_gene | v_gene | CDR3aa
TRBJ1-1 | TRBV6-2/TRBV6-3 | ASSFDRGYTEAF
TRBJ1-4 | TRBV15 | ATSRDPGATNEKLF
TRBJ2-5 | TRBV11-2 | ASSLELQGLSQY
TRBJ2-1 | TRBV24-1 | ATSPRGAGAYNEQF
TRBJ1-5 | TRBV15 | ATSLGGYSNQPQH
TRBJ1-6 | TRBV5-1 | ASSLAQGESPLH
TRBJ1-1 | TRBV5-1 | ASSPGRTGYSMNTEAF
TRBJ2-2 | TRBV11-2 | ASSLEGSGGAELF
TRBJ2-7 | TRBV25-1 | ASSDTGTVYEQY
TRBJ1-1 | TRBV14 | ASSQDRNTEAF
TRBJ2-2 | TRBV9 | ASSVGGLTPTGELF
TRBJ1-5 | TRBV28 | ASSPSGYSNQPQH
TRBJ1-5 | TRBV27 | ASSTGTDQPQH
TRBJ1-1 | TRBV18 | ASSPDSMNTEAF
TRBJ1-3 | TRBV30 | AGNFFRISGNTIY
TRBJ1-6 | TRBV28 | ASWPGSTNSPLH
TRBJ2-1 | TRBV11-3 | ASSSAGSYNEQF
TRBJ2-7 | TRBV7-9 | ASSLAQKTYEQY
TRBJ1-1 | TRBV4-3 | ASSQDREREAF
TRBJ2-1 | TRBV2 | ASSGGQRRRLDEQF
TRBJ1-6 | TRBV15 | ATSRDLEGYSPLH
TRBJ1-2 | TRBV3-1/TRBV3-2 | ASSQDRRVTLYGYT
TRBJ2-7 | TRBV18 | ASSRDRGGYEQY
TRBJ2-7 | TRBV18 | ASSLTSSSYEQY
TRBJ1-3 | TRBV6-5 | AVTSDAGNTIY
TRBJ1-3 | TRBV6-4 | AGLGEQSGNTIY
TRBJ2-7 | TRBV6-6 | ASTSTSGSSYEQY
TRBJ2-7 | TRBV4-2 | ASSRSSYEQY
TRBJ1-1 | TRBV28 | ASRSGTVLEAF
TRBJ1-2 | TRBV7-2 | ASSPIDTGTLYGYT
TRBJ1-5 | TRBV11-2 | ASSLPDRVSNQPQH
TRBJ1-1 | TRBV7-3 | ASSFKPRRGILRRDHTEAF
TRBJ2-6 | TRBV7-2 | ASRFDRDGANVLT
TRBJ1-1 | TRBV19 | ASRFLGTGFTEAF
TRBJ1-3 | TRBV28 | ASFVASSPGNTIY
TRBJ1-1 | TRBV5-1 | ASSPEGGHIGPEAF